One sample yielded the 31 T cell receptor beta chains listed below, sequenced in a study of T cells in Graves' hyperthyroidism and ophthalmopathy. The CDR3 regions of TCR beta were amplified from RNA transcripts. First-round RT-PCR with HTBI primers amplified the TCR CDR3 region. TCRdb processed the multiplex PCR reads anew with MiXCR; each CDR3 protein has one entry. The profile covers fewer than 450,000 distinct CDR3 sequences, with roughly a sixth appearing a single time and roughly a third taken by the ten largest. Specimen: blood. The receptors were sampled from a woman aged 25 to 39 with Graves' hyperthyroidism that later progressed to Graves' ophthalmopathy.

This clonotype was observed at least ten times. The genes are TRBV7-2 and TRBJ2-5; 7 bases are shared with TRBD2. The germline V gene has CDR1 SGHTA and CDR2 FQGNSA. The CDR3 has 13 residues. The trim removed 7 bases at V and 5 bases at J, leaving 7 bases unmatched. The CDR3 protein is CASTHVGGETQYF. The CDR3, as DNA: TGTGCCAGCACCCACGTGGGGGGGGAGACCCAGTACTTC.

This clonotype was seen ten or more times. The chain employs TRBV5-6 and TRBJ2-3; 9 bases line up with TRBD1. The germline CDR1 and CDR2 sequences are SGHDT and YYEEEE. The CDR3 loop spans 17 amino acids. Trimming cost V 4 bases and J 2 bases; bases outside gene matches: 11. CDR3 bases: TGTGCCAGCAGCCTCGAAGGAGGGACAGGGATCACAGATACGCAGTATTTT. Translating it yields CASSLEGGTGITDTQYF.

On this clonotype itself: Compared with germline, one end of the junction differs, possibly owing to a read error. The chain is built from TRBV7-2 and TRBJ2-3; D unclear. Per germline, CDR1 SGHTA and CDR2 FQGNSA. This CDR3 contains 12 residues. CDR3 in amino acids: CASSLNSNTQCF. In nucleotides, the CDR3 is TGTGCCAGCAGCTTAAACTCCAATACGCAGTGTTTT. Supplemented by reference TRBV7-2 and TRBJ2-3, the full variable domain reads GAGVSQSPSNKVTEKGKDVELRCDPISGHTALYWYRQSLGQGLEFLIYFQGNSAPDKSGLPSDRFSAERTGGSVSTLTIQRTQQEDSAVYLCASSLNSNTQCFGPGTRLTVL.

V is TRBV20-1 and J is TRBJ1-1; 7 nucleotides agree with TRBD1. CDR3 length: 15 amino acids. In germline, CDR1 is DFQATT, CDR2 SNEGSKA (reference sequence). V shed 1 base, J shed 4 bases, and the junction held 9 bases outside the gene matches. CDR3 in amino acids: CSARVTTGWGTEAFF. In DNA form, the CDR3 reads TGCAGTGCTAGAGTAACGACAGGGTGGGGCACTGAAGCTTTCTTT.

This chain uses TRBV15 with TRBJ1-5; no firm D call. V dropped 6 bases and J dropped 1 base, with 10 bases sitting between them. The CDR3 totals 14 residues. Germline values: CDR1 LNHNV, CDR2 YYDKDF (reference sequence). DNA of the CDR3: TGTGCCACCAGTCCAGGCGACAGCAATCAGCCCCAGCATTTT. This codes for CATSPGDSNQPQHF.

This chain links TRBV7-9 with TRBJ1-4, with unresolved D. The CDR3 extends over 17 amino acids. V was trimmed by 2 bases and J by 3 bases, leaving 16 bases between them. CDR1 and CDR2 from the germline V gene are SEHNR and FQNEAQ (reference sequence). The CDR3 sequence is CASSLFPGTSANEKLFF. DNA for the CDR3: TGTGCCAGCAGCTTATTTCCGGGTACGTCGGCTAATGAAAAACTGTTTTTT.

This clonotype was observed at least ten times. The V call is TRBV3-1, the J call TRBJ2-5; 7 bases are shared with TRBD2. The germline gives CDR1 LGHDT, CDR2 YNNKEL (reference sequence). This CDR3 is built from 17 residues. V was clipped by 1 base and J by 1 base; unmatched bases: 9. CDR3 region: CASSQGLWDYLQETQYF. Here the CDR3 DNA reads TGTGCCAGCAGCCAAGGATTATGGGACTACCTCCAAGAGACCCAGTACTTC.

This clonotype has a single count. The chain combines TRBV20-1 with TRBJ1-1; D is unresolved. Germline V gene sequence: CDR1 DFQATT, CDR2 SNEGSKA (reference sequence). Trimming left V 3 bases short and J 4 bases short, with 9 bases between. CDR3 length: 12 residues. In DNA, the CDR3 is TGCAGTGCTAGGCTGGTGGGCACTGAAGCTTTCTTT. It is translated as CSARLVGTEAFF.

V and J are TRBV24-1 and TRBJ2-5; D gene unclear. V was cut by 1 base and J by 2 bases, with 10 bases left in between. The CDR3 runs 15 residues. Germline lookup yields CDR1 KGHDR and CDR2 SFDVKD. The CDR3 protein is CATSDLAGRQETQYF. For the CDR3, the DNA is TGTGCCACCAGTGATTTAGCAGGCAGGCAAGAGACCCAGTACTTC.

J is TRBJ1-2 and V is TRBV12-3 or TRBV12-4, with D perhaps TRBD1 (6 bases). V was cut by 6 bases and J by 5 bases, with 13 bases left in between. The CDR3 runs to 13 residues. This CDR3 is CASSMGQGYGYTF. For the CDR3, the DNA is TGTGCCAGCAGCATGGGGCAGGGGTATGGCTACACCTTC.

Ten or more counts support this clonotype. The chain couples TRBV9 to TRBJ2-1; unclear D gene. Deletions cut 0 bases from V and 1 base from J, with 8 bases between. Germline CDR1 and CDR2: SGDLS and YYNGEE. CDR3 length: 15 residues. In DNA, the CDR3 is TGTGCCAGCAGCGTAGGCGAAGGGTCCTACAATGAGCAGTTCTTC. This translates into CASSVGEGSYNEQFF.

The chain is built from TRBV19 and TRBJ1-1; D call uncertain. V lost 7 bases to trimming and J lost 6 bases, with 9 bases between them. Germline CDR1 and CDR2: LNHDA and SQIVND (reference sequence). CDR3 length: 11 residues. CDR3 sequence: CASTQGAEAFF. CDR3 nucleotides: TGTGCCAGTACCCAAGGTGCTGAAGCTTTCTTT.

This clonotype has more than one count but fewer than ten. The V gene is TRBV29-1, the J gene TRBJ1-2; D ambiguous. In germline, CDR1 is SQVTM, CDR2 ANQGSEA. The ends were cut back, 0 bases at V and 4 bases at J, with 6 bases in the middle. The CDR3 is 12 amino acids. The CDR3 DNA follows: TGCAGCGTTGAAGATCGCAGCTATGGCTACACCTTC. This codes for CSVEDRSYGYTF.

There are many counts of this clonotype. The chain combines TRBV7-8 with TRBJ1-1, with D hard to call. The CDR3 is made up of 15 amino acids. V was trimmed by 1 base and J by 2 bases, leaving 11 bases between them. The germline V gene has CDR1 SGHVS and CDR2 FQNEAQ. The CDR3 coding sequence is TGTGCCAGCAGCTTAGATTTGACGGTAAACACTGAAGCTTTCTTT. This encodes CASSLDLTVNTEAFF.

In the case of this clonotype: Sequence at one end of the junction differs from germline and may be a read error. The chain recombines TRBV6-2 or TRBV6-3 with TRBJ2-1; D gene unclear. Looked up from germline, CDR1 is MNHEY and CDR2 is SVGEGT. The CDR3 spans 12 residues. The CDR3 region is CSSSYSVNEQFF. CDR3 DNA sequence: TGTTCCAGCAGTTACTCGGTAAATGAGCAGTTCTTC.

This clonotype was observed many times. The J gene is TRBJ2-3, the V gene TRBV5-6; no clear D gene. This CDR3 region has 14 residues. Germline V gene data show CDR1 as SGHDT and CDR2 as YYEEEE. Trimming took 4 bases from V and 1 from J, leaving 10 bases between them. DNA of the CDR3: TGTGCCAGCAGCAATGCCATGCGCACAGATACGCAGTATTTT. It encodes CASSNAMRTDTQYF.

This clonotype was found many times. The chain is built from TRBV2 and TRBJ2-7, with TRBD1 matching 7 bases. The J segment lost 4 bases and the V segment lost 5 bases, leaving 5 bases of the junction unmatched. The CDR3 sequence is 13 residues long. Germline V CDR1 and CDR2: SNHLY, FYNNEI. As DNA, the CDR3 is TGTGCCAGCAGTTGGGACAGATCTTACGAGCAGTACTTC. Translated, it gives CASSWDRSYEQYF.

There are many counts of this clonotype. The chain combines TRBV6-5 with TRBJ1-1; 8 bases match TRBD1. Per germline, CDR1 MNHEY and CDR2 SVGAGI. V was clipped by 5 bases and J by 5 bases; unmatched bases: 10. CDR3 size: 15 residues. The CDR3 region has the DNA TGTGCCAGCAGTCTCGCCCGGACAGGGCGTACTGAAGCTTTCTTT. Encoded protein: CASSLARTGRTEAFF.

CDR3 bases: TGCGCCAGCAGCCAACTAGACACCGGGGAGCTGTTTTTT. Its protein is CASSQLDTGELFF. V is TRBV4-1 and J is TRBJ2-2; D is undetermined. V shed 2 bases and J shed 3 bases, with 4 bases lying between them. CDR1 and CDR2 (germline): MGHRA, YSYEKL. This CDR3 is built from 13 residues.

This clonotype was seen only a few times. CDR3 in DNA: TGCGCCAGCAGCCTTCAGGGGGGAACACACTCTGGAAACACCATATATTTT. This translates into CASSLQGGTHSGNTIYF. The chain links TRBV4-1 to TRBJ1-3, with 7 bases fitting TRBD1. This CDR3 contains 17 residues. V shed 4 bases, J shed 0 bases, and the junction held 9 bases outside the gene matches. Germline lookup yields CDR1 MGHRA and CDR2 YSYEKL.

The CDR3 spells CASSLGQDEKLFF. The CDR3 nucleotides are TGTGCCAGCAGCTTGGGACAAGATGAAAAACTGTTTTTT. V is TRBV5-6 and J is TRBJ1-4; no definite D call. The V end lost 0 bases, the J end lost 6 bases, and 6 bases lay between the germline ends. CDR1 is SGHDT and CDR2 is YYEEEE in the germline V gene. The CDR3 has 13 amino acids.

This clonotype came up many times. V is TRBV7-2 and J is TRBJ2-3; no clear D. Germline CDR1 SGHTA, CDR2 FQGNSA. The germline V and J ends were trimmed by 5 bases and 0 bases, with 9 bases remaining between them. The CDR3 totals 14 residues. CDR3 amino acids: CASSPYSSTDTQYF. The CDR3 DNA is TGTGCCAGCAGCCCATATTCTAGCACAGATACGCAGTATTTT.

This clonotype showed up just a few times. This sequence joins TRBV6-2 or TRBV6-3 and TRBJ1-3, with D possibly TRBD1 on 5 matching bases. Trimming shortened V by 3 bases and J by 0 bases, and 12 bases separated the two germline ends. Germline CDR1 is MNHEY and CDR2 is SVGEGT. The CDR3 is 16 residues long. CDR3 protein: CASSYLGGLSGNTIYF. As DNA, the CDR3 is TGTGCCAGCAGTTATCTCGGGGGTCTCTCTGGAAACACCATATATTTT.

This clonotype was recorded at least ten times. The chain carries TRBV2 and TRBJ2-7, with D possibly matching TRBD2 (6 bases). Germline lookup yields CDR1 SNHLY and CDR2 FYNNEI. V lost 6 bases and J lost 2, with 17 bases in between. The CDR3 runs to 15 residues. CDR3 nucleotides: TGTGCCAGCAGGGGCGCGGGATATCAGCCCTACGAGCAGTACTTC. This encodes CASRGAGYQPYEQYF.

The sample holds a few counts of this clonotype. The chain couples TRBV27 to TRBJ1-1; D may be TRBD1 (5 bases). Trimming shortened V by 3 bases and J by 10 bases, and 21 bases separated the two germline ends. CDR3 size: 15 residues. Germline V gives CDR1 MNHEY, CDR2 SMNVEV (reference sequence). The CDR3 here is CASSLGGWDGRGAFF. The CDR3 nucleotides are TGTGCCAGCAGTTTGGGGGGGTGGGACGGCAGAGGAGCTTTCTTT.

The chain combines TRBV6-1 with TRBJ2-7; the D is unclear. The CDR3 extends over 13 amino acids. The V gene's germline CDR1 is MNHNS and CDR2 SASEGT. The ends were cut back, 6 bases at V and 3 bases at J, with 12 bases in the middle. The CDR3 protein is CASSSRWGYEQYF. In DNA, the CDR3 is TGTGCCAGCAGCTCGCGCTGGGGCTACGAGCAGTACTTC.

With respect to this clonotype: This sequence may be a read error, since a much larger clone differs from it by one base. The V and J genes are TRBV27 and TRBJ1-4, with D perhaps TRBD1 (5 bases). Germline CDR1 MNHEY, CDR2 SMNVEV (reference sequence). Between the trimmed V and J ends, which lost 4 bases and 7 bases, there was a span of 16 bases. The CDR3 covers 15 residues. DNA of the CDR3: TGTGCCAGCAGTTCCCAGGGATTTTGCGGTGAAAAACTGTTTTTT. Its translation is CASSSQGFCGEKLFF.

The chain links TRBV2 to TRBJ1-5, with D possibly TRBD1 on 6 matching bases. The CDR3 runs 15 residues. V was cut by 7 bases and J by 3 bases, with 16 bases left in between. Germline loops: CDR1 SNHLY, CDR2 FYNNEI. CDR3 region: CASNNRAAFNQPQHF. For the CDR3, the DNA is TGTGCCAGCAACAACAGGGCAGCGTTCAATCAGCCCCAGCATTTT.

There are a few counts of this clonotype. One end of the junction fails to match germline, which may point to a read error. The V gene is TRBV19, the J gene TRBJ2-7; D possibly corresponds to TRBD1 (6 bases). This CDR3 has 15 amino acids. Germline CDR1 is LNHDA and CDR2 is SQIVND (reference sequence). CDR3 sequence reads: CAGSTGGRTGYEQYF. The CDR3 DNA follows: TGTGCCGGTAGCACCGGAGGCAGAACAGGGTACGAGCAGTACTTC.

The CDR3 here is CASSRTSGTRETQYF. CDR3 nucleotides: TGTGCCAGTAGTAGGACTAGCGGGACTCGAGAGACCCAGTACTTC. The chain couples TRBV19 to TRBJ2-5; 12 bases are shared with TRBD2. There are 15 residues in the CDR3. Trimming at V came to 4 bases and at J to 4 bases, leaving 4 bases not matched to a gene. Per the germline V gene, CDR1 is LNHDA and CDR2 is SQIVND (reference sequence).

The J gene is TRBJ1-2, the V gene TRBV12-3 or TRBV12-4, with D perhaps matching TRBD1 (5 bases). The length of the CDR3 is 13 residues. The germline V and J ends were trimmed by 6 bases and 7 bases, with 15 bases remaining between them. The CDR3 loop reads CASSSLQVSGYTF. The CDR3 DNA follows: TGTGCCAGCAGCTCATTACAGGTTTCTGGCTACACCTTC.